These 6 T cell receptor beta chains were all obtained from the same sample, sequenced in a study of beta chain features in type 1 diabetes. Their specific antigens are unknown. Findings and limits, study-wide: A moderate, significant TCRB CDR3 shortening appeared in type 1 diabetes across four CD4+ subsets.

The isolated RNA, all of it, was reverse transcribed, so expressed TCRB transcripts were what got sequenced. Sequencing used immunoSEQ multiplex PCR; TCRdb keeps in-frame clones, though not all of them. The table has some 350,000 clones, roughly 13% seen once. Specimen: naive CD4+ T cells from blood. The receptors here all came from a woman under 30 with type 1 diabetes.

This clone was detected only a few times. V is TRBV19 and J is TRBJ2-7, with TRBD2 matching over 12 bases. The CDR3 sequence is 16 residues long. Germline CDR1 is LNHDA and CDR2 is SQIVND (reference sequence). Germline trimming cut 9 bases from V and 3 bases from J; bases unmatched to any gene: 12. The CDR3 here is CASQPRGTSGYYEQYF. CDR3 DNA sequence: TGTGCCAGCCAACCAAGGGGGACTAGCGGGTACTACGAGCAGTACTTC.

This clone was recorded a few times. The V and J genes are TRBV18 and TRBJ2-7; 8 nucleotides line up with TRBD1. The CDR3 has 15 residues. J gave up 1 base and V 5 bases, and 7 bases lay outside the gene matches. The germline CDR1 and CDR2 sequences are KGHSH and LQKENI. The CDR3 sequence: CASSKPGQASYEQYF. The CDR3 bases are TGTGCCAGCTCAAAACCGGGACAGGCATCCTACGAGCAGTACTTC.

In its sample, this clone was seen a few times. The chain has TRBV28 and TRBJ2-1; tentative D call: TRBD1 (6 bases). Trimming took off 6 bases at V and 6 bases at J, with 27 bases between the two ends. Germline-derived CDR1 and CDR2 are MDHEN and SYDVKM. This CDR3 is 18 amino acids long. CDR3 sequence reads: CASRGPLRGSERLNEQFF. The CDR3 DNA is TGTGCCAGCAGGGGACCACTGAGGGGGTCAGAACGGCTCAATGAGCAGTTCTTC.

The chain couples TRBV28 to TRBJ2-3, with TRBD2 as a possible D gene (6 bases). Germline assignment: CDR1 MDHEN and CDR2 SYDVKM. Between the trimmed V and J ends, which lost 5 bases and 6 bases, there was a span of 12 bases. The CDR3 spans 13 residues. As DNA, the CDR3 is TGTGCCAGCAGTCTTCAGGGAGGTGATACGCAGTATTTT. Translation gives CASSLQGGDTQYF.

This clone was picked up a small number of times. The gene calls are TRBV5-1 and TRBJ2-1; D is unresolved. CDR1 and CDR2 from the germline V gene are SGHRS and YFSETQ. There are 15 residues in the CDR3. Trimming took off 6 bases at V and 0 bases at J, with 13 bases between the two ends. CDR3 sequence: CASTSSASSYNEQFF. CDR3 nucleotide sequence: TGCGCCAGCACCTCGAGTGCAAGCTCCTACAATGAGCAGTTCTTC.

This clone turned up a few times. V gene TRBV20-1 combines with J gene TRBJ2-7, with no clear D. The V and J ends lost 4 bases and 3 bases respectively, with 7 bases between them. This CDR3 region has 11 residues. Per the germline V gene, CDR1 is DFQATT and CDR2 is SNEGSKA (reference sequence). In nucleotides, the CDR3 is TGCAGTGCTACTTCCCTCTACGAGCAGTACTTC. Its protein product is CSATSLYEQYF.